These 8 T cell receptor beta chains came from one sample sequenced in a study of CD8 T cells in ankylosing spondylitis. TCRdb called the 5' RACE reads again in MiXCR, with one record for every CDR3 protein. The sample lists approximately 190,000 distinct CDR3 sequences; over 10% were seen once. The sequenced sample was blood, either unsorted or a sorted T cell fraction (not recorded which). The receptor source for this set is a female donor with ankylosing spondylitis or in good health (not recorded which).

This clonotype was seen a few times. The CDR3 sequence is CASSPVRDTEAFF. Written as DNA, the CDR3 is TGTGCCAGCTCACCCGTACGGGACACTGAAGCTTTCTTT. The chain links TRBV18 to TRBJ1-1; no reliable D call. This CDR3 is built from 13 residues. CDR1 and CDR2 from the germline V gene are KGHSH and LQKENI. V was clipped by 3 bases and J by 3 bases, with 8 bases between them.

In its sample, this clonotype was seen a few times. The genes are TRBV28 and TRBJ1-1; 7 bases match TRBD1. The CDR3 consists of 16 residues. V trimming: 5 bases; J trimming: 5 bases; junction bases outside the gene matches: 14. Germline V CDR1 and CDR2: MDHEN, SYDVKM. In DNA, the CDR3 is TGTGCCAGCAGTCCGGCCCGGGACAGTCCCCATACTGAAGCTTTCTTT. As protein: CASSPARDSPHTEAFF.

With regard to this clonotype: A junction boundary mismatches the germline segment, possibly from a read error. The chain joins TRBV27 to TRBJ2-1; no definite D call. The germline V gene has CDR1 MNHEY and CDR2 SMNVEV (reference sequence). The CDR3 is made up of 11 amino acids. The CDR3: CATSSGYKPIF. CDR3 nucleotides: TGTGCCACCTCTTCCGGGTACAAACCGATCTTC.

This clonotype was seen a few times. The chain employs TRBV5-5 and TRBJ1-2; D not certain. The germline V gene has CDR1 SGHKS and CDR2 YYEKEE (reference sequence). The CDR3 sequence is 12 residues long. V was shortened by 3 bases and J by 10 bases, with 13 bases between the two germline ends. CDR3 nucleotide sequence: TGTGCCAGCAGCTCGGGTCTTCAGGACTACACCTTC. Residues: CASSSGLQDYTF.

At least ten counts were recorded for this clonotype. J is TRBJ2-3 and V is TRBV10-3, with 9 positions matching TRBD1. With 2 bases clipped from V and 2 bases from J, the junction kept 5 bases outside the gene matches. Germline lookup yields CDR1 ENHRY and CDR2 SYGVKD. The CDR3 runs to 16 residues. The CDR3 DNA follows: TGTGCCATCAGTGAGGTGGGGACAGGGAACACAGATACGCAGTATTTT. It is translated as CAISEVGTGNTDTQYF.

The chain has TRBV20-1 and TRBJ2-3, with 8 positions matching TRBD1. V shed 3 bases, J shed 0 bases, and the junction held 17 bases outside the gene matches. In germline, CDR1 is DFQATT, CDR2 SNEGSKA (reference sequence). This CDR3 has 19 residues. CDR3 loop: CSASLGGFQGALSTDTQYF. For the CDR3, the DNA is TGCAGTGCTAGTCTAGGGGGGTTCCAGGGGGCCCTCAGCACAGATACGCAGTATTTT.

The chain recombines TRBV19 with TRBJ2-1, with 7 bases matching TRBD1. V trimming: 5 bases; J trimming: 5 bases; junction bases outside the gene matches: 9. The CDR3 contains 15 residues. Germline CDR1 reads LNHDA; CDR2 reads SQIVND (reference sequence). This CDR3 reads CASSSRQGNDNEQFF. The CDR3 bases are TGTGCCAGTAGTTCTCGACAGGGTAACGACAATGAGCAGTTCTTC.

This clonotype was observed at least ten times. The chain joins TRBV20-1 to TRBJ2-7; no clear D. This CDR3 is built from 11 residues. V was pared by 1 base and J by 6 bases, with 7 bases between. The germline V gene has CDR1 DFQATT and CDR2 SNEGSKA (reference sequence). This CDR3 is CSARGGPEQYF. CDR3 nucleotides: TGCAGTGCTAGAGGGGGTCCCGAGCAGTACTTC.